Shown below are 16 T cell receptor beta chains from a single sample sequenced in a study of T cell responses to AZD1222 COVID-19 vaccine. Profiling relied on immunoSEQ multiplex PCR, and the TCRdb table lists in-frame clones only, not all of them. The table lists about 120,000 clones, roughly 88% of them singletons. Sequences were derived from peripheral blood, sampled on day 0 of MenACWY control vaccination. The receptors shown here come from an adult in good health.

The chain is built from TRBV6-1 and TRBJ1-4; possibly TRBD1 for D (5 bases). Germline lookup yields CDR1 MNHNS and CDR2 SASEGT. CDR3 size: 14 residues. V lost 0 bases and J 12 bases, leaving 14 bases between the germline ends. DNA of the CDR3: TGTGCCAGCAGTGAAGCGCTTCGGGGGAGGCAACTGTTTTTT. It translates to CASSEALRGRQLFF.

V is TRBV6-1 and J is TRBJ1-4; 8 bases align to TRBD1. J lost 3 bases, V lost 3 bases, and 0 bases had no gene match. CDR1 and CDR2 from the germline V gene are MNHNS and SASEGT. The CDR3 has 14 amino acids. CDR3: CASSEDRANEKLFF. Here the CDR3 DNA reads TGTGCCAGCAGTGAGGACAGGGCTAATGAAAAACTGTTTTTT.

The chain joins TRBV2 to TRBJ1-2; D gene uncertain. There are 11 residues in the CDR3. CDR1 and CDR2 from the germline V gene are SNHLY and FYNNEI. Trimming pared 6 bases from V and 8 bases from J, leaving 10 bases between. As DNA, the CDR3 is TGTGCCAGCAGGGGCGATGGGGGCTACACCTTC. Translated: CASRGDGGYTF. The full variable domain, with the rest looked up from reference TRBV2 and TRBJ1-2, is EPEVTQTPSHQVTQMGQEVILRCVPISNHLYFYWYRQILGQKVEFLVSFYNNEISEKSEIFDDQFSVERPDGSNFTLKIRSTKLEDSAMYFCASRGDGGYTFGSGTRLTVV.

The chain joins TRBV6-5 to TRBJ1-2; 8 bases align to TRBD1. There are 14 residues in the CDR3. Germline V gene sequence: CDR1 MNHEY, CDR2 SVGAGI. Trimming removed 3 bases from V and 7 bases from J; junction bases left unmatched: 7. CDR3 nucleotide sequence: TGTGCCAGCAGTTATCGGACAGGGAGGGCTGGCTACACCTTC. Protein sequence: CASSYRTGRAGYTF.

The V gene is TRBV3-1 (or the pseudogene TRBV3-2), the J gene TRBJ1-6, with D uncertain. Germline V gene lookup returns CDR1 LGHDT and CDR2 YNNKEL (reference sequence). The CDR3 runs to 12 residues. V shed 1 base and J shed 10 bases, with 5 bases lying between them. For the CDR3, the DNA is TGTGCCAGCAGCCAAGGGCGATCACCCCTCCACTTT. Translating it yields CASSQGRSPLHF.

The chain uses TRBV7-9 and TRBJ2-1; 8 nucleotides align to TRBD1. V lost 1 base to trimming and J lost 8 bases; unmatched junction nucleotides: 7. Germline V lookup: CDR1 SEHNR, CDR2 FQNEAQ (reference sequence). The CDR3 is 15 residues long. Here the CDR3 reads CASSLDVRGRDEQFF. The DNA for the CDR3 is TGTGCCAGCAGCTTAGACGTCAGGGGGCGGGATGAGCAGTTCTTC.

This clone was recorded a few times. The chain employs TRBV11-2 and TRBJ1-3; no firm D call. The germline V gene has CDR1 SGHAT and CDR2 FQNNGV. The CDR3 runs to 16 residues. V gave up 5 bases and J gave up 1 base, with 15 bases separating them. As DNA, the CDR3 is TGTGCCAGCAGCGACCCTACACTTTCTTCTGGAAACACCATATATTTT. As protein: CASSDPTLSSGNTIYF.

The chain uses TRBV18 and TRBJ2-7, with TRBD1 as a possible D gene (6 bases). The CDR3 contains 12 residues. The germline gives CDR1 KGHSH, CDR2 LQKENI. V gave up 5 bases and J gave up 9 bases, with 14 bases separating them. CDR3 loop: CASSTSDSRQYF. DNA of the CDR3: TGTGCCAGCTCAACCTCGGACAGTCGGCAGTACTTC.

The chain carries TRBV6-1 and TRBJ1-4; D is unresolved. Deletions cut 3 bases from V and 8 bases from J, with 19 bases between. The CDR3 runs 16 residues. Germline values: CDR1 MNHNS, CDR2 SASEGT. The chain's CDR3 is CASSDELLGGDEKLFF. The DNA of the CDR3 is TGTGCCAGCAGTGATGAACTTTTGGGTGGAGACGAAAAACTGTTTTTT.

For the CDR3, the DNA is TGTGCCAGCAGGGGCACGGACAGGGGATCCTACGAGCAGTACTTC. Amino acids: CASRGTDRGSYEQYF. The V and J genes are TRBV4-2 and TRBJ2-7; TRBD1 matches 9 bases. CDR1 is LGHNA and CDR2 is YNFKEQ in the germline V gene. Trimming took 6 bases from V and 1 from J; bases not matched to a gene: 7. This CDR3 contains 15 residues.

There are a few counts of this clone. J is TRBJ2-7 and V is TRBV10-3; TRBD2 matches 7 bases. This CDR3 is built from 15 residues. In germline, CDR1 is ENHRY, CDR2 SYGVKD. With V trimmed by 5 bases and J by 6 bases, 13 bases remained unmatched. CDR3 bases: TGTGCCATCAGTAACACCGGGACTACCGGAGCCGAGCAGTACTTC. Translating it yields CAISNTGTTGAEQYF.

The V and J genes are TRBV2 and TRBJ1-1; TRBD1 matches 7 bases. From germline, CDR1 is SNHLY and CDR2 FYNNEI. Germline trimming cut 4 bases from V and 3 bases from J; bases unmatched to any gene: 8. This CDR3 is built from 15 residues. CDR3 in amino acids: CASSALRGRYTEAFF. The CDR3 DNA follows: TGTGCCAGCAGTGCGTTGAGGGGGCGGTACACTGAAGCTTTCTTT. Full variable domain (outside the CDR3, taken from reference TRBV2 and TRBJ1-1): EPEVTQTPSHQVTQMGQEVILRCVPISNHLYFYWYRQILGQKVEFLVSFYNNEISEKSEIFDDQFSVERPDGSNFTLKIRSTKLEDSAMYFCASSALRGRYTEAFFGQGTRLTVV.

This rearrangement joins TRBV5-6 to TRBJ2-5, with D unclear. Germline CDR1 and CDR2: SGHDT and YYEEEE. The germline V and J ends were trimmed by 2 bases and 0 bases, with 11 bases remaining between them. This CDR3 has 15 residues. The CDR3 is CASSLNKRYQETQYF. In nucleotides, the CDR3 is TGTGCCAGCAGCTTAAACAAGAGGTACCAAGAGACCCAGTACTTC. The full variable domain, with the rest looked up from reference TRBV5-6 and TRBJ2-5, is DAGVTQSPTHLIKTRGQQVTLRCSPKSGHDTVSWYQQALGQGPQFIFQYYEEEERQRGNFPDRFSGHQFPNYSSELNVNALLLGDSALYLCASSLNKRYQETQYFGPGTRLLVL.

The rearrangement uses TRBV6-4 and TRBJ1-1, with TRBD1 as a possible D gene (6 bases). V lost 2 bases, J lost 6 bases, and 10 bases lay in between. The CDR3 is 13 residues long. Germline V gene lookup returns CDR1 MRHNA and CDR2 SNTAGT. CDR3 residues: CASSDEGGAEAFF. The CDR3 nucleotides are TGTGCCAGCAGTGACGAGGGGGGAGCTGAAGCTTTCTTT.

This clone is a singleton in its sample. The chain is built from TRBV4-1 and TRBJ1-1; D uncertain. This CDR3 has 14 residues. From germline, CDR1 is MGHRA and CDR2 YSYEKL. The V end was cut by 3 bases, the J end by 4 bases, with 12 bases between. CDR3: CASSQGFTGTEAFF. In DNA form, the CDR3 reads TGCGCCAGCAGCCAGGGTTTCACCGGCACTGAAGCTTTCTTT.

This chain uses TRBV28 with TRBJ2-2; 9 bases are shared with TRBD2. Trimming removed 6 bases from V and 8 bases from J; junction bases left unmatched: 16. The CDR3 consists of 17 residues. Looked up from germline, CDR1 is MDHEN and CDR2 is SYDVKM. Written as DNA, the CDR3 is TGTGCCAGCAGGCCGACCACTAGCGGGTTACGTAGTGGGGAGCTGTTTTTT. Protein product: CASRPTTSGLRSGELFF.